This T cell receptor beta chain emerged from a study of blood T cell repertoires in COVID-19. About the research overall: T cells, B-cell-depleted T cells, or PBMCs supplied cDNA or gDNA.

The protocol was immunoSEQ multiplex PCR, while the TCRdb copy is restricted to in-frame clones and leaves out a portion. The sample holds 100,000 to 150,000 clones, about 89% seen once. Sequenced sample: peripheral blood. The sequence was obtained from a woman aged 55 to 70 with acute or convalescent COVID-19.

CDR3 sequence: CAWSVRTGRAYSPLHF. The DNA of the CDR3 is TGTGCCTGGAGTGTACGGACAGGGAGGGCATATTCACCCCTCCACTTT. V gene TRBV30 combines with J gene TRBJ1-6, with 8 positions matching TRBD1. The germline gives CDR1 GTSNPN, CDR2 SVGIG (reference sequence). Trimming at V came to 0 bases and at J to 8 bases, leaving 9 bases not matched to a gene. The CDR3 spans 16 residues.